These 22 T cell receptor beta chains came from one sample sequenced in a study of T cells after yellow fever vaccination. TCRdb analysed the 5' RACE reads with MiXCR anew, one entry per CDR3 protein. The sample has roughly 340,000 distinct CDR3 sequences; around 3.9% are singletons. The specimen was PBMCs, collected 5 days after the yellow fever booster vaccination. These receptors were taken from a man between 18 and 29 years old who received the YFV17D yellow fever vaccine.

This chain uses TRBV30 with TRBJ1-2, with TRBD1 identical over 9 bases. Germline CDR1 and CDR2: GTSNPN and SVGIG (reference sequence). After removal of 8 bases from V and 6 bases from J, the junction contained 7 bases not matched to a gene. The CDR3 sequence is 12 residues long. As DNA, the CDR3 is TGTGCCGGGACAGGGCGAAGAAATGGCTACACCTTC. The encoded protein is CAGTGRRNGYTF.

This chain links TRBV7-2 with TRBJ1-1, with 7 bases lining up with TRBD1. Germline V lookup: CDR1 SGHTA, CDR2 FQGNSA. V was clipped by 5 bases and J by 4 bases; unmatched bases: 7. This CDR3 has 14 amino acids. CDR3 sequence reads: CASSVRQGITEAFF. The DNA for the CDR3 is TGTGCCAGCAGCGTACGACAGGGCATCACTGAAGCTTTCTTT.

This clonotype occurred many times. The chain couples TRBV7-2 to TRBJ2-1, with 8 bases fitting TRBD1. This CDR3 spans 14 amino acids. J was trimmed by 9 bases and V by 5 bases; bases with no gene match: 9. Germline values: CDR1 SGHTA, CDR2 FQGNSA. DNA for the CDR3: TGTGCCAGCAGCCGAGACAGGGGAGCGGGTGAGCAGTTCTTC. Translated, it gives CASSRDRGAGEQFF.

The chain couples TRBV19 to TRBJ2-2, with D hard to call. Trimming pared 5 bases from V and 4 bases from J, leaving 8 bases between. The CDR3 is made up of 13 amino acids. The germline gives CDR1 LNHDA, CDR2 SQIVND (reference sequence). The CDR3 nucleotides read TGTGCCAGTAGTGAGAGAGCCACCGGGGAGCTGTTTTTT. Translated: CASSERATGELFF.

Only a few counts were recorded for this clonotype. The gene calls are TRBV6-2 or TRBV6-3 and TRBJ1-1; D unclear. The CDR3 contains 11 residues. Trimming removed 7 bases from V and 2 bases from J, with 5 bases in between. CDR1 is MNHEY and CDR2 is SVGEGT in the germline V gene. The CDR3 nucleotides are TGTGCCAGCACTGATAACACTGAAGCTTTCTTT. Amino acids: CASTDNTEAFF.

This clonotype was counted only a few times. For the CDR3, the DNA is TGTGCCAGCAGGGGTAGAGGGACCCTTCTCTATGGCTACACCTTC. It is translated as CASRGRGTLLYGYTF. The genes are TRBV6-5 and TRBJ1-2; D possibly corresponds to TRBD1 (5 bases). Germline V CDR1 and CDR2: MNHEY, SVGAGI. This CDR3 is built from 15 residues. V lost 6 bases and J lost 4, with 18 bases in between.

This clonotype was seen only a few times. The chain employs TRBV7-2 and TRBJ2-1; TRBD1 matches 10 bases. There are 16 residues in the CDR3. Germline CDR1 SGHTA, CDR2 FQGNSA. With V trimmed by 4 bases and J by 4 bases, 7 bases remained unmatched. CDR3 nucleotides: TGTGCCAGCAGCTCAGCGACAGGGGGCGCTTACAATGAGCAGTTCTTC. Its translation: CASSSATGGAYNEQFF.

This clonotype was recorded many times. CDR3 region: CASSPPRTGVGGYTF. The CDR3, as DNA: TGTGCCAGCTCACCACCCAGGACAGGGGTCGGCGGCTACACCTTC. This rearrangement joins TRBV18 to TRBJ1-2, with 9 positions matching TRBD1. V shed 0 bases, J shed 8 bases, and the junction held 7 bases outside the gene matches. CDR1 is KGHSH and CDR2 is LQKENI in the germline V gene. The CDR3 extends over 15 amino acids.

In its sample, this clonotype was seen many times. The CDR3 loop reads CASSLHGGSPLHF. CDR3 coding DNA: TGTGCCAGCAGCCTACATGGAGGTTCACCCCTCCACTTT. V and J are TRBV3-1 and TRBJ1-6, with D unresolved. Between the trimmed V and J ends, which lost 4 bases and 9 bases, there was a span of 10 bases. Germline values: CDR1 LGHDT, CDR2 YNNKEL (reference sequence). This CDR3 region has 13 residues.

This clonotype appeared a few times. V gene TRBV19 combines with J gene TRBJ2-1; 9 nucleotides line up with TRBD2. The germline gives CDR1 LNHDA, CDR2 SQIVND (reference sequence). The trim removed 5 bases at V and 9 bases at J, leaving 2 bases unmatched. The CDR3 spans 12 residues. The CDR3 here is CASSQRGAEQFF. CDR3 DNA: TGTGCCAGTAGTCAGCGGGGGGCTGAGCAGTTCTTC.

This clonotype was detected many times. The V call is TRBV4-3, the J call TRBJ2-4; 11 nucleotides match TRBD2. The CDR3 totals 20 residues. The germline CDR1 and CDR2 sequences are LGHNA and YSLEER. After removal of 3 bases from V and 0 bases from J, the junction contained 13 bases not matched to a gene. The CDR3 coding sequence is TGCGCCAGCAGCCAGTTAGCGGCTAGCGGGGGGACCGTAGCCAAAAACATTCAGTACTTC. Amino acids: CASSQLAASGGTVAKNIQYF.

Concerning this clonotype: Mismatch with germline at one junction end may stem from a read error. The chain employs TRBV18 and TRBJ1-2; D gene unclear. The CDR3 extends over 14 amino acids. The germline V gene encodes CDR1 KGHSH and CDR2 LQKENI. The CDR3 bases are TGTGCCAGCTCACTGACATCTACCAACTATGGCGACACCTTC. This sequence encodes CASSLTSTNYGDTF.

This clonotype was seen a few times. V is TRBV20-1 and J is TRBJ2-3, with D perhaps being TRBD1 or TRBD2 (5 bases each). The germline V gene has CDR1 DFQATT and CDR2 SNEGSKA (reference sequence). The CDR3 spans 14 residues. Trimming removed 6 bases from V and 4 bases from J, with 17 bases in between. CDR3 loop: CSAHSPGTSDTQYF. The CDR3 bases are TGCAGTGCACACTCGCCGGGGACGTCAGATACGCAGTATTTT.

V gene TRBV7-2 combines with J gene TRBJ2-3; weak D call: TRBD1 (6 bases). The CDR3 is made up of 18 amino acids. The V and J ends lost 7 bases and 0 bases respectively, with 23 bases between them. Per germline, CDR1 SGHTA and CDR2 FQGNSA. In DNA, the CDR3 is TGTGCCAGCACCCTCACAGGGTTGCGGTCCCTTAGCACAGATACGCAGTATTTT. Translation gives CASTLTGLRSLSTDTQYF. The full variable domain, in which reference TRBV7-2 and TRBJ2-3 provide the parts outside the CDR3, is GAGVSQSPSNKVTEKGKDVELRCDPISGHTALYWYRQSLGQGLEFLIYFQGNSAPDKSGLPSDRFSAERTGGSVSTLTIQRTQQEDSAVYLCASTLTGLRSLSTDTQYFGPGTRLTVL.

The chain uses TRBV6-1 and TRBJ1-5; D not certain. Germline V gene data show CDR1 as MNHNS and CDR2 as SASEGT. Trimming pared 3 bases from V and 9 bases from J, leaving 6 bases between. This CDR3 comprises 11 residues. The CDR3 coding sequence is TGTGCCAGCAGTGATAGCTGGCCCCAGCATTTT. Amino acids: CASSDSWPQHF.

This clonotype was seen repeatedly, ten times or more. This sequence joins TRBV12-3 or TRBV12-4 and TRBJ1-5; 7 nucleotides match TRBD1. The CDR3 loop spans 15 amino acids. V trimming: 10 bases; J trimming: 2 bases; junction bases outside the gene matches: 11. The CDR3, as DNA: TGTGCCACCTCCGCCTACAGGGGAGGCAATCAGCCCCAGCATTTT. Translation: CATSAYRGGNQPQHF.

This chain connects TRBV5-1 to TRBJ2-3, with a tentative D call TRBD2 (5 bases). V lost 0 bases to trimming and J lost 2 bases, with 13 bases between them. Per the germline V gene, CDR1 is SGHRS and CDR2 is YFSETQ. The CDR3 totals 16 residues. CDR3 protein: CASSLARDLNTDTQYF. CDR3 DNA sequence: TGCGCCAGCAGCTTGGCCCGGGATTTGAACACAGATACGCAGTATTTT.

This clonotype has a count of ten or more. V gene TRBV20-1 combines with J gene TRBJ2-7; a weak D match, TRBD2 (7 bases). Trimming removed 6 bases at V and 5 bases at J, with 14 bases between. The CDR3 runs 12 residues. Germline V lookup: CDR1 DFQATT, CDR2 SNEGSKA (reference sequence). The CDR3 sequence is CSAVGGPDEQYF. DNA for the CDR3: TGCAGTGCGGTGGGGGGGCCCGACGAGCAGTACTTC.

This clonotype has a count of ten or more. This sequence joins TRBV5-6 and TRBJ1-1; D not certain. The V end lost 0 bases, the J end lost 3 bases, and 15 bases lay between the germline ends. CDR3 length equals 16 residues. Germline V gene sequence: CDR1 SGHDT, CDR2 YYEEEE. CDR3 amino acids: CASSLVEQTTDTEAFF. CDR3 nucleotides: TGTGCCAGCAGCTTGGTAGAACAGACAACGGACACTGAAGCTTTCTTT.

This clonotype was detected many times. The chain carries TRBV4-3 and TRBJ2-1; no clear D. Trimming shortened V by 1 base and J by 9 bases, and 10 bases separated the two germline ends. The germline V gene encodes CDR1 LGHNA and CDR2 YSLEER. This CDR3 has 13 residues. CDR3 DNA sequence: TGCGCCAGCAGCCAAGGGAGCACCCGTGAGCAGTTCTTC. Amino acids: CASSQGSTREQFF.

The V call is TRBV28, the J call TRBJ1-1, with D maybe TRBD1 (5 bases). The germline V and J ends were trimmed by 4 bases and 8 bases, with 17 bases remaining between them. Germline V CDR1 and CDR2: MDHEN, SYDVKM. The CDR3 consists of 14 residues. The CDR3 loop reads CASSSGGGVFEAFF. DNA of the CDR3: TGTGCCAGCAGTTCTGGGGGAGGAGTATTCGAAGCTTTCTTT.

The rearrangement joins TRBV19 to TRBJ2-7; D uncertain. Trimming left V 6 bases short and J 6 bases short, with 18 bases between. CDR1 and CDR2 (germline): LNHDA, SQIVND (reference sequence). This CDR3 comprises 14 residues. The CDR3, as DNA: TGTGCCAGTAGCTCAGGCCCAGGTTACGGCGAGCAGTACTTC. Amino acid sequence: CASSSGPGYGEQYF.